The 9 T cell receptor beta chains listed next were all sequenced from one sample in a study of blood T cell repertoires in COVID-19 (dated by TCRdb to 2020 to 2021). The library was made by the immunoSEQ multiplex PCR assay. The immuneACCESS repertoire file appears here via TCRdb, limited to in-frame rearrangements. These files lack a portion of the clones; in checked studies, under half of the deficit traces to unresolved V genes, and the cause of the others is not known. The sample contains approximately 270,000 clones, roughly 85% of them found a single time. In total, the top ten clones hold about 4.1% of the sample. Sequenced: PBMCs or T cells enriched from blood (not recorded which). The receptor source for this set is a woman aged 25 to 39 who had recovered from COVID-19.

The V and J genes are TRBV5-1 and TRBJ2-3, with a possible D match to TRBD1 (6 bases). Deletions cut 2 bases from V and 5 bases from J, with 9 bases between. The CDR3 runs to 13 residues. Germline V gene data show CDR1 as SGHRS and CDR2 as YFSETQ. The CDR3 bases are TGCGCCAGCAGCTTAGGGACATTAGATACGCAGTATTTT. The encoded protein is CASSLGTLDTQYF.

The V gene is TRBV10-2, the J gene TRBJ2-2, with a possible D match to TRBD2 (6 bases). The length of the CDR3 is 16 residues. The V end was cut by 1 base, the J end by 5 bases, with 14 bases between. Germline assignment: CDR1 WSHSY and CDR2 SAAADI. The DNA for the CDR3 is TGCGCCAGCAGTGAGTGGGGGGATCGGGGTACCGGGGAGCTGTTTTTT. It codes for CASSEWGDRGTGELFF.

To note about this clone: Other DNA sequences of this sample code for an identical CDR3. V gene TRBV7-2 combines with J gene TRBJ1-2, with 8 bases that match TRBD1. CDR3 length equals 14 residues. Germline V gives CDR1 SGHTA, CDR2 FQGNSA. V dropped 5 bases and J dropped 4; count of bases not matched to a gene: 6. The CDR3 nucleotides read TGTGCCAGCAGCCCCAGGACAGGGCCCTATGGCTACACCTTC. Residues: CASSPRTGPYGYTF.

CDR3 bases: TGCGCCAGCAGCTCTCCGGGACTAGACCAGTTCTTC. It yields the protein CASSSPGLDQFF. The chain joins TRBV5-1 to TRBJ2-1; the match to TRBD2 covers 8 bases. Germline CDR1 and CDR2: SGHRS and YFSETQ. With V trimmed by 3 bases and J by 13 bases, 6 bases remained unmatched. The CDR3 extends over 12 amino acids. Full variable domain (missing parts from reference TRBV5-1 and TRBJ2-1): KAGVTQTPRYLIKTRGQQVTLSCSPISGHRSVSWYQQTPGQGLQFLFEYFSETQRNKGNFPGRFSGRQFSNSRSEMNVSTLELGDSALYLCASSSPGLDQFFGPGTRLTVL.

The chain employs TRBV5-1 and TRBJ1-1; 9 bases map to TRBD1. V lost 0 bases to trimming and J lost 3 bases; unmatched junction nucleotides: 3. Germline CDR1 SGHRS, CDR2 YFSETQ. The CDR3 sequence is 15 residues long. DNA for the CDR3: TGCGCCAGCAGCTTGGTAAGACAGGGGGACACTGAAGCTTTCTTT. Its translation is CASSLVRQGDTEAFF.

V usage is TRBV6-5 and J usage is TRBJ2-7; TRBD1 agrees at 8 bases. The germline gives CDR1 MNHEY, CDR2 SVGAGI. The CDR3 runs to 15 residues. V dropped 6 bases and J dropped 1; count of bases not matched to a gene: 8. CDR3 DNA: TGTGCCAGCAGGCTGGGACAGGACAGGTCCTACGAGCAGTACTTC. Amino acids: CASRLGQDRSYEQYF.

This clone was seen a single time. This chain connects TRBV10-2 to TRBJ2-2; TRBD1 aligns across 9 bases. J gave up 1 base and V 6 bases, and 0 bases lay outside the gene matches. CDR3 length: 14 amino acids. The V gene's germline CDR1 is WSHSY and CDR2 SAAADI. CDR3 sequence reads: CASRDRGNTGELFF. CDR3 DNA sequence: TGCGCCAGCAGGGACAGGGGGAACACCGGGGAGCTGTTTTTT.

The chain carries TRBV9 and TRBJ1-2; D not certain. The CDR3 totals 15 residues. In germline, CDR1 is SGDLS, CDR2 YYNGEE. The V end was cut by 3 bases, the J end by 0 bases, with 12 bases between. DNA of the CDR3: TGTGCCAGCAGCGCCACAGCCGGAACTAACTATGGCTACACCTTC. Translated, it gives CASSATAGTNYGYTF.

There are a few counts of this clone. V gene TRBV4-1 combines with J gene TRBJ2-1; D is unclear. The CDR3 has 15 amino acids. Germline CDR1 is MGHRA and CDR2 is YSYEKL. V lost 0 bases to trimming and J lost 7 bases, with 13 bases between them. The DNA for the CDR3 is TGCGCCAGCAGCCAAGACCAGGCGCCCAGAAATGAGCAGTTCTTC. Its translation: CASSQDQAPRNEQFF.